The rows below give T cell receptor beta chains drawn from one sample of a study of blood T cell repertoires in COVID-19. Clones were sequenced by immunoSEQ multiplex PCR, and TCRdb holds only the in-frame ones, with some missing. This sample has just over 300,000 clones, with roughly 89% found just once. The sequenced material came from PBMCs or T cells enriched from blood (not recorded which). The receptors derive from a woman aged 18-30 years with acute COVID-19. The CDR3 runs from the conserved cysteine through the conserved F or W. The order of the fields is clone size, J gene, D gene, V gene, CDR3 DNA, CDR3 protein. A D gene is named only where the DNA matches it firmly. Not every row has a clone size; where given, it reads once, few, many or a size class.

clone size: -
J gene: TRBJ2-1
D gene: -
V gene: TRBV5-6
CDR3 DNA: TGTGCCAGCAGCTTGGACAGCGAGCAGTTCTTC
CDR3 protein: CASSLDSEQFF

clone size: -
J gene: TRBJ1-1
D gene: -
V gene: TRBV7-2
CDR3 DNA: TGTGCCAGCAGCCAAAGGACAGTTAACACTGAAGCTTTCTTT
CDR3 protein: CASSQRTVNTEAFF

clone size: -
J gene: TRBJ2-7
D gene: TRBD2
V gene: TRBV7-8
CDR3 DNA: TGTGCCAGCAGCCGGGACTACCTCGAGCAGTACTTC
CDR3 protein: CASSRDYLEQYF

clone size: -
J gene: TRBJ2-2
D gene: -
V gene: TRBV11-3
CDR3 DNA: TGTGCCAGCAGCCTAGGCGGGATTGCGAACACCGGGGAGCTGTTTTTT
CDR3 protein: CASSLGGIANTGELFF

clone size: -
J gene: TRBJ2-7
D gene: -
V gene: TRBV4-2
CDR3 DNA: TGTGCCAGCAGCCCCCCCAGTACGTACTCCTACGAGCAGTACTTC
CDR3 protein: CASSPPSTYSYEQYF

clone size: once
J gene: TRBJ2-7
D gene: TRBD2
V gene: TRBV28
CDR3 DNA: TGTGCCAGCAGTTTAGCGGGGACTAGCGGGTCCTACGAGCAGTACTTC
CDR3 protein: CASSLAGTSGSYEQYF

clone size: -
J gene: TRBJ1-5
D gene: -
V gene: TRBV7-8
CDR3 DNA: TGTGCCAGCAGCTTAAGTCTTCCGGGATATAGCAATCAGCCCCAGCATTTT
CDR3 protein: CASSLSLPGYSNQPQHF

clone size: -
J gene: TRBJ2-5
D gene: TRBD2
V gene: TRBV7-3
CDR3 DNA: TGTGCCAGCAGCGTAGCGGGAGGGCAGGAGACCCAGTACTTC
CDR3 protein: CASSVAGGQETQYF

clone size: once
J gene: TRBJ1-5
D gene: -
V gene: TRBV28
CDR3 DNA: TGTGCCAGCGGGCAGGGGCTCAATTGGCCCCAGCATTTT
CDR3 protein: CASGQGLNWPQHF

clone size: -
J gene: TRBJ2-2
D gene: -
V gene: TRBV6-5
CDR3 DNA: TGTGCCAGCAGTTACTCGGCAGACACCGGGGAGCTGTTTTTT
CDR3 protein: CASSYSADTGELFF

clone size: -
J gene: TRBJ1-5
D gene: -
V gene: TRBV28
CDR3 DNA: TGTGCCAGCAGTTTAATTGGGACTTATCAGCCCCAGCATTTT
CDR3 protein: CASSLIGTYQPQHF

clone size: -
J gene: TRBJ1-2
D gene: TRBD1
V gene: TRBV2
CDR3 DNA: TGTGCCAGGACCGGGACAGAGCAGGGCTACACCTTC
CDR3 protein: CARTGTEQGYTF

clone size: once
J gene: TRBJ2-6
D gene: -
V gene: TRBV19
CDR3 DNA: TGTGCCAGTAGTATTCCGGGACTCTCTGGGGCCAACGTCCTGACTTTC
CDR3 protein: CASSIPGLSGANVLTF

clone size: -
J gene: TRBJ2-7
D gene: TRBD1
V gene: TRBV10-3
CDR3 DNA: TGTGCCACCGCCCCGACGGACAGGGCTCCCGAGCAGTACTTC
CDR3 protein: CATAPTDRAPEQYF

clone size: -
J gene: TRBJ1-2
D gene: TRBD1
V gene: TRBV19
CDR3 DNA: TGTGCCAGTACTAAACAGGGGGCGGGGTCCTATGGCTACACCTTC
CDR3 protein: CASTKQGAGSYGYTF

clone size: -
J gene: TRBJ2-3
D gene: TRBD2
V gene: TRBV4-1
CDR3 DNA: TGCGCCAGCAGCCACCCCTCCGGGACTAGCGGGAGGGCTTACGCAGATACGCAGTATTTT
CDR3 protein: CASSHPSGTSGRAYADTQYF

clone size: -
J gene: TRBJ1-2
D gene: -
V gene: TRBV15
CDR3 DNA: TGTGCCACCAGCACCCTGGACAGAAACTATGGCTACACCTTC
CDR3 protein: CATSTLDRNYGYTF

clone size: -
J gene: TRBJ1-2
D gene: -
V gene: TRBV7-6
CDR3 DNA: TGTGCCAGCAGCTATGCCGGTGCCTATGGCTACACCTTC
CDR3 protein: CASSYAGAYGYTF

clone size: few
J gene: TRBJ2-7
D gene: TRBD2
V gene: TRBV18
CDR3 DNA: TGTGCCAGCTCACCCGCTATCGCTTTTAGCGGGAGGGCAATCTCCTACGAGCAGTACTTC
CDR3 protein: CASSPAIAFSGRAISYEQYF

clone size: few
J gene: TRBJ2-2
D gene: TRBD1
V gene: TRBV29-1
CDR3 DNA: TGCAGCGTTGAAGACCCCTTCGGGACAGGGGGTGATTTGAACACCGGGGAGCTGTTTTTT
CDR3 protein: CSVEDPFGTGGDLNTGELFF

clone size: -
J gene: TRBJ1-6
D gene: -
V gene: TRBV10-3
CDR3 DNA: TGTGCCATCAGTGAGGGGCGGGATTCACCCCTCCACTTT
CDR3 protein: CAISEGRDSPLHF

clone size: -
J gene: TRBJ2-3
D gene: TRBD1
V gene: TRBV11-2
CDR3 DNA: TGTGCCAGCAGCTGGGGGACAGGGGCTGGTCCGGATACGCAGTATTTT
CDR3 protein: CASSWGTGAGPDTQYF

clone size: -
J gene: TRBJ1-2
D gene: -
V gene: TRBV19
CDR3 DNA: TGTGCCAGTAGAACGGGGGACCCTTCTAACTATGGCTACACCTTC
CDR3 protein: CASRTGDPSNYGYTF

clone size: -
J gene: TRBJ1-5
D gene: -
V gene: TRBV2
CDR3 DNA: TGTGCCAGCAGGGGTTCAGGTCAGCCCCAGCATTTT
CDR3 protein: CASRGSGQPQHF

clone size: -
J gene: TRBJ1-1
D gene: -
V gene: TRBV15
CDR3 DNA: TGTGCCACCAGCAGAGAGGGCGACACTGAAGCTTTCTTT
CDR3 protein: CATSREGDTEAFF

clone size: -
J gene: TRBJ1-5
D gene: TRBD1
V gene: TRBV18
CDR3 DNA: TGTGCCAGCTCACCCCCGGGACAGAGCTCCAATCAGCCCCAGCATTTT
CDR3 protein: CASSPPGQSSNQPQHF

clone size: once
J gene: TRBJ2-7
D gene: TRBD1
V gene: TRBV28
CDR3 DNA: TGTGCCAGCAGTTTATTAGGGACAGAAACCTACGAGCAGTACTTC
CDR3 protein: CASSLLGTETYEQYF

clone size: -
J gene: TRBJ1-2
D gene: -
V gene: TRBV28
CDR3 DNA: TGTGCCAGCGGACGCCCTTCGGGGTACGGCTACACCTTC
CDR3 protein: CASGRPSGYGYTF

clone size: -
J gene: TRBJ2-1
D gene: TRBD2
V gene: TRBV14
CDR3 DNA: TGTGCCAGCAGACAAGCGGGGGGTACCTACAATGAGCAGTTCTTC
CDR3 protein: CASRQAGGTYNEQFF

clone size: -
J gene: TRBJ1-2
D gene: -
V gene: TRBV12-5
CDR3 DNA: TGTGCTAGTGGTTTGGTAGAGGGATATGGCTACACCTTC
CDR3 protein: CASGLVEGYGYTF

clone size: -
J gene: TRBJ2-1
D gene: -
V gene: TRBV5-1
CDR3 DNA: TGCGCCAGCAGACCTTCTGGGACATACAGAAACAATGAGCAGTTCTTC
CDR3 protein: CASRPSGTYRNNEQFF

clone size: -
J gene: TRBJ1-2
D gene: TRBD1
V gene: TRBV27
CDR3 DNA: TGTGCCAGCAGTCCCGGGACAGGGTTTGGGCTGTATGGCTACACCTTC
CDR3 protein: CASSPGTGFGLYGYTF

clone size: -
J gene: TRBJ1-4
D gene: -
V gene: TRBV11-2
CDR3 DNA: TGTGCCAGCAGTCGAGGGGGAACTAATGAAAAACTGTTTTTT
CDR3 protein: CASSRGGTNEKLFF

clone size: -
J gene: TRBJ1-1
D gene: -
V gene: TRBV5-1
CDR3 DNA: TGCGCCAGCACCCTTCAGGGTACCAACACTGAAGCTTTCTTT
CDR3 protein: CASTLQGTNTEAFF

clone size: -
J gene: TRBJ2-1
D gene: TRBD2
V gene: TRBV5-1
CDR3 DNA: TGCGCCAGCAGCCGGGGTGGGGTAGGACTAGCAGATTACAATGAGCAGTTCTTC
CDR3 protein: CASSRGGVGLADYNEQFF

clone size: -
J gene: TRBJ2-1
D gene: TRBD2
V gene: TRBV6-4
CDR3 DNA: TGTGCCAGCAGTTTTCTAGCGGGAGGGCCCAATGAGCAGTTCTTC
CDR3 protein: CASSFLAGGPNEQFF

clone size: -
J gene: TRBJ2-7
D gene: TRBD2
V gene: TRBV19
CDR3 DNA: TGTGCCAGTAGTATACGGGGAGGGAACCACGAGCAGTACTTC
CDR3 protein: CASSIRGGNHEQYF

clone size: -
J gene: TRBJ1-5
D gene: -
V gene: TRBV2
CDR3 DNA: TGTGCCAGCAGTGAACAGACACCAATCAGCCCCCAGCATTTT
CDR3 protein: CASSEQTPISPQHF

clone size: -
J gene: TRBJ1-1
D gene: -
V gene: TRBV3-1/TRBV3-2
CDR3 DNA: TGTGCCAGCAGCCAAGAAGGGGCAGATCTTGAAGCTTTCTTT
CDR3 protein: CASSQEGADLEAFF

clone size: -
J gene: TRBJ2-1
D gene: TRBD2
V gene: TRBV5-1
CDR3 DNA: TGCGCCAGCAGCTGGGGTCTAGCGGGGGTTCTCAATGAGCAGTTCTTC
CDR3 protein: CASSWGLAGVLNEQFF

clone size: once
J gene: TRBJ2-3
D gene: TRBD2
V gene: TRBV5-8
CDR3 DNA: TGTGCCACCTCTCTAGCGGGCACAGATACGCAGTATTTT
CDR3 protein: CATSLAGTDTQYF

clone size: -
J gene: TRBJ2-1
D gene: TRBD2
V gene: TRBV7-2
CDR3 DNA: TGTGCCAGCAGCTTCCCGACTAGCAACGACAATGAGCAGTTCTTC
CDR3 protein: CASSFPTSNDNEQFF

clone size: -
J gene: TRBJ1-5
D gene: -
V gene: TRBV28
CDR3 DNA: TGTGCCAGCAGTTTCTCCGGTCAGCCCCAGCATTTT
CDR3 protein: CASSFSGQPQHF

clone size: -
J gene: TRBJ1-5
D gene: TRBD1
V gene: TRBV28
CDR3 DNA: TGTGCCAGCAGTTTTCTAGGGGGCTATCAGCCCCAGCATTTT
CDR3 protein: CASSFLGGYQPQHF

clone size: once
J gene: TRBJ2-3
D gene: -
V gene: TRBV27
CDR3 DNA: TGTGCCAGCAGTTTGAGCGTTAGCACAGATACGCAGTATTTT
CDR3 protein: CASSLSVSTDTQYF

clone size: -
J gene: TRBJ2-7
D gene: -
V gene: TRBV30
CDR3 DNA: TGTGCCTGGGAACCGGGACAACTATCCTACGAGCAGTACTTC
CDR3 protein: CAWEPGQLSYEQYF

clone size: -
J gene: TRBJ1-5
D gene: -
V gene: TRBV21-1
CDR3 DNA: TGTGCCAGCAGCAAAGGGCAGGCCAACTATCAGCCCCAGCATTTT
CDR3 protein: CASSKGQANYQPQHF

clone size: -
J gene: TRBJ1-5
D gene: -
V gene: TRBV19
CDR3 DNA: TGTGCCAGTAGTATAGGGACAACGGGTCAGCCCCAGCATTTT
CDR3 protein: CASSIGTTGQPQHF

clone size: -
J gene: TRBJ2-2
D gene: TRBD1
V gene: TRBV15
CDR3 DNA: TGTGCCACCAGCAGAGATCCTCCGGGACAGGGGGCGAAGCCGAACACCGGGGAGCTGTTTTTT
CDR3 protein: CATSRDPPGQGAKPNTGELFF

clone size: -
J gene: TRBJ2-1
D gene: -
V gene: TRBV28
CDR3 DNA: TGTGCCAGCAGTCCCCGCGAGGCTAGGGGGTTACGCGAGACCTACAATGAGCAGTTCTTC
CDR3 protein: CASSPREARGLRETYNEQFF

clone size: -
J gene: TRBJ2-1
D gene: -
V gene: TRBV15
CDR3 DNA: TGTGCCACCAGCAGAGATTGGCTAGCGTCTAATGAGCAGTTCTTC
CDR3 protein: CATSRDWLASNEQFF

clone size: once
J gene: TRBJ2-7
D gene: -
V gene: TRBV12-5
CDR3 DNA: TGTGCTAGTGGTTTGGACCAGGGTTACGAGCAGTACTTC
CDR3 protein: CASGLDQGYEQYF

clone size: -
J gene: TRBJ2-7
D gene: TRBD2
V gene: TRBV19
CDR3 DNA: TGTGCCAGTAGTACCGGCCAGCGGGAGGTCCGGGAGCAGTACTTC
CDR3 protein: CASSTGQREVREQYF

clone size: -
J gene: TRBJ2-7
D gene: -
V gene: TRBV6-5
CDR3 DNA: TGTGCCAGCAGTTACAAGAGCCTAGACTCCTACGAGCAGTACTTC
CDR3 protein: CASSYKSLDSYEQYF

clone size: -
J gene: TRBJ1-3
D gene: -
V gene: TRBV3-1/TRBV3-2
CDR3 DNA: TGTGCCAGCAGCCGCGATATGGGGCGGACTGGAAACACCATATATTTT
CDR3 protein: CASSRDMGRTGNTIYF

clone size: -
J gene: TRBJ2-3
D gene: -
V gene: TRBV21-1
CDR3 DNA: TGTGCCAGCAGCAAAGTGGGGCTAGCGGAAGCAGATACGCAGTATTTT
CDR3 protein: CASSKVGLAEADTQYF

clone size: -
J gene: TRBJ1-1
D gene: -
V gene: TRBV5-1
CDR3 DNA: TGCGCCAGCAGCTTGGCCTTCTTCCAGGGCCCTAGGAACACTGAAGCTTTCTTT
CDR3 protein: CASSLAFFQGPRNTEAFF

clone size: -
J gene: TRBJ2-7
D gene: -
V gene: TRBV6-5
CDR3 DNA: TGTGCCAGCAGTCAGCAGGGGCGGGACGAGCAGTACTTC
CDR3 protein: CASSQQGRDEQYF

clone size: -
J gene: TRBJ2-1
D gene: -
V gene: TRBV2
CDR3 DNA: TGTGCCAGCAAGGAGGGTTTGTACAATGAGCAGTTCTTC
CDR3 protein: CASKEGLYNEQFF